This entry is about one T cell receptor (beta chain). It lacks a known antigen. Base quality data are lacking; no much larger clone is found one base away. This specimen belongs to a study of blood T cell repertoires in COVID-19 (dated by TCRdb to 2018 to 2020). With regard to the full study: Samples from collaborators originated in the United States, Italy and Spain and spanned both the acute and convalescent phases of COVID-19. The prospective study material was composed of cDNA or gDNA derived from T cells, B-cell-depleted T cells, or PBMCs. Subjects who had been exposed to COVID-19, were actively infected with it, or had recovered from it provided the deeply sampled blood TCRbeta repertoires that made up the dataset. A freely available public database, intended as a resource for researchers studying the immune response to SARS-CoV-2, is where the repertoires were released. Samples came from the ongoing ImmuneRACE study (first 160 participants) plus 1,254 subjects from 6 global collaborators. The sample metadata nearly always contained a de-identified subject ID, COVID-19 status, age in years and sex. HLA class I and class II types, where available, came from metadata supplied by the sample provider rather than from assay-based typing. Overall results and qualifications from the work: How much clinical and demographic metadata was included differed by source and by participant, and the metadata was provided uncurated.

Whole blood was collected in K2EDTA tubes by collaborating institutions according to the institutions' own protocols. For TCRbeta analysis, collaborator samples were shipped as frozen whole blood, as isolated PBMCs, or as DNA extracted from either sample type. TCRbeta CDR3 regions were amplified from genomic DNA using the immunoSEQ Assay, a bias-controlled multiplex PCR. The study's processing was this. The number of nucleated cells in each sample was estimated from the amplification of reference gene primers within the assay. To quantify the absolute abundance of each unique TCRbeta CDR3 rearrangement, sequence reads were collapsed and filtered. Productive Simpson clonality was computed per sample as the square root of Simpson's diversity index over productive rearrangements. Sourced from immuneACCESS, this table was stored by TCRdb with only in-frame sequences that have V and J called. A share of the clones is absent; for the studies checked, an unresolved V gene accounts for under half, and the remainder has no known explanation. That table gives V, J and clone size, and the DNA gave D and trimming. The table for this sample lists around 19,000 clones; around 90% of them were counted only once. Around 4% of the sample rests with the top ten.

The germline V gene yields ENHRY for CDR1 and SYGVKD for CDR2. Trimmed from V: 2 bases; trimmed from J: 4 bases; junction bases lacking a gene match: 11. Spanning cysteine to phenylalanine, the CDR3 consists of 18 amino acids. The CDR3 DNA has 54 bases and is translated from base 1. The sequence joins TRBV10-3 to TRBJ2-5, with 12 middle bases fitting TRBD2. Sequencing was performed on peripheral blood. This sequence originates from a human donor in a cohort sampled during active COVID-19. The nucleotide sequence reads TGTGCCATCAGTGAGCGTACGGAACTAGCGGGAGGAGGAGAGACCCAGTACTTC. Its protein is CAISERTELAGGGETQYF.